The rows below give T cell receptor beta chains drawn from one sample of a study of blood T cells in healthy people across ages. TCRdb ran MiXCR on the 5' RACE reads and lists one entry per CDR3 protein. Of about 770,000 distinct CDR3 sequences in the sample, under 45% were seen once. The sample taken for sequencing was blood. These receptors originate from a man aged 55 to 69 in good health. Each CDR3 is given with its conserved first and last residue. A D gene is named only where the DNA matches it firmly. A row's size may be missing; if present it is once, few, many or a size class.

len,d_gene,v_gene,j_gene,abundance,CDR3nt,CDR3aa
12,NA,TRBV12-3/TRBV12-4,TRBJ2-1,NA,TGTGCCAGCAGTTTAGATAGGGGGTCGCAGTTCTTC,CASSLDRGSQFF
18,TRBD1,TRBV7-9,TRBJ1-2,few,TGTGCCAGCAGCTTAGGCCAACGGGACAGCTTACGTGCCTATGGCTACACCTTC,CASSLGQRDSLRAYGYTF
14,TRBD2,TRBV5-5,TRBJ2-1,NA,TGTGCCAACAGCTCAGGACTAGTGGTTGGGGAGCAGTTCTTC,CANSSGLVVGEQFF
14,NA,TRBV7-3,TRBJ1-1,NA,TGTGCCAGCAGCTTACGAGCGTTCGACACTGAAGCTTTCTTT,CASSLRAFDTEAFF
15,TRBD2,TRBV7-2,TRBJ2-1,NA,TGTGCCAGCAGCTGGACTAGCGGGGTTGACAATGAGCAGTTCTTC,CASSWTSGVDNEQFF
16,TRBD2,TRBV20-1,TRBJ2-3,NA,TGCAGTGCTAGAGATCGCCTCGGGGGGGGCACAGATACGCAGTATTTT,CSARDRLGGGTDTQYF
11,NA,TRBV30,TRBJ2-7,NA,TGTGCCTGGAAAACGGGACGCGAGCAGTACTTC,CAWKTGREQYF
12,NA,TRBV12-3/TRBV12-4,TRBJ2-3,NA,TGTGCCAGCAGACGCCGCGCAGATACGCAGTATTTT,CASRRRADTQYF
15,NA,TRBV15,TRBJ1-5,few,TGTGCCACCAGCAGAGAGTGGGGAATCAATCAGCCCCAGCATTTT,CATSREWGINQPQHF
16,NA,TRBV11-2,TRBJ2-7,NA,TGTGCCAGCAGCTTCCGAGGAACGGGGTTGTCCTACGAGCAGTACTTC,CASSFRGTGLSYEQYF
12,TRBD1,TRBV29-1,TRBJ2-5,NA,TGCAGCTCCCGGGACAGACAAGAGACCCAGTACTTC,CSSRDRQETQYF
14,TRBD1,TRBV27,TRBJ2-3,NA,TGTGCCAGCCTGGACAGGTCTCTCCCAGATACGCAGTATTTT,CASLDRSLPDTQYF
12,NA,TRBV28,TRBJ1-2,NA,TGTGCCACCCACACAGGAGGCTATGGCTACACCTTC,CATHTGGYGYTF
15,NA,TRBV6-6,TRBJ1-1,NA,TGTGCCAGCAGTTGGTCCAAGCGGGAGAACACTGAAGCTTTCTTT,CASSWSKRENTEAFF
15,NA,TRBV5-1,TRBJ2-2,NA,TGCGCCAGCAGCTTCGGTCAGGCGAACACCGGGGAGCTGTTTTTT,CASSFGQANTGELFF
15,NA,TRBV6-4,TRBJ1-5,NA,TGTGCCAGCATCAGAATTGGGGGGGGCAATCAGCCCCAGCATTTT,CASIRIGGGNQPQHF
17,TRBD2,TRBV27,TRBJ2-3,once,TGTGCCAGCAGTCCCCGCCTTAGCGGGGGGAGCACAGATACGCAGTATTTT,CASSPRLSGGSTDTQYF
14,NA,TRBV29-1,TRBJ1-1,few,TGCAGCGTTGAATTGGGGGTTACGGACACTGAAGCTTTCTTT,CSVELGVTDTEAFF
13,NA,TRBV28,TRBJ2-7,few,TGTGCCAGCAGTTTGGAGGGGGACTACGAGCAGTACTTC,CASSLEGDYEQYF
16,NA,TRBV5-5,TRBJ2-1,few,TGTGCCAGCAGCAAGCAACAGCAGTTAGCCTACAATGAGCAGTTCTTC,CASSKQQQLAYNEQFF
15,NA,TRBV6-4,TRBJ2-3,NA,TGTGCCAGCAGTGACTCGATGGGGGGGCTAGATACGCAGTATTTT,CASSDSMGGLDTQYF
17,NA,TRBV7-2,TRBJ2-6,NA,TGTGCCAGCGGCCAGGGTGGGGGAGAGTATGGGGCCAACGTCCTGACTTTC,CASGQGGGEYGANVLTF
13,NA,TRBV20-1,TRBJ1-2,NA,TGCAGTGCTAGAGAACAGTCTGACTATGGCTACACCTTC,CSAREQSDYGYTF
15,NA,TRBV14,TRBJ2-7,NA,TGTGCCAGCAGTCATAAGGGTCTCGTATTAAACGAGCAGTACTTC,CASSHKGLVLNEQYF
16,TRBD2,TRBV12-3/TRBV12-4,TRBJ2-1,NA,TGTGCCAGCAGTTCTCATACTAGCGGGGGCTACAATGAGCAGTTCTTC,CASSSHTSGGYNEQFF
13,NA,TRBV24-1,TRBJ2-3,NA,TGTGCCACCCGACAGACAAACACAGATACGCAGTATTTT,CATRQTNTDTQYF
17,TRBD2,TRBV4-3,TRBJ2-3,NA,TGCGCCAGCAGCCAAGGGGCTAGCGGGGCCCCCACAGATACGCAGTATTTT,CASSQGASGAPTDTQYF
14,NA,TRBV25-1,TRBJ2-1,NA,TGTGCCAGCAGTGAATACGGTGCCGTGAATGGGCAGTTCTTC,CASSEYGAVNGQFF
13,NA,TRBV20-1,TRBJ2-1,once,TGCAGTGCCCATGGGACCACCAGCAATGAGCAGTTCTTC,CSAHGTTSNEQFF
15,NA,TRBV29-1,TRBJ2-2,NA,TGCAGCGTTTTCGGGGGGCCGCAAAACACCGGGGAGCTGTTTTTT,CSVFGGPQNTGELFF
14,NA,TRBV12-3/TRBV12-4,TRBJ1-1,NA,TGTGCCAGCACCGTAGGACACCTGAACACTGAAGCTTTCTTT,CASTVGHLNTEAFF
14,NA,TRBV28,TRBJ2-7,NA,TGTGCCAGCATCCCCGCCCGAGGGTTACACGAGCAGTACTTC,CASIPARGLHEQYF
14,NA,TRBV6-6,TRBJ2-6,few,TGTGCCAGCAGCGAGCTCTCTGGGGCCAACGTCCTGACTTTC,CASSELSGANVLTF
13,TRBD1,TRBV30,TRBJ2-7,NA,TGTGCCTGGGACCTGGGACAGGGCTACGAGCAGTACTTC,CAWDLGQGYEQYF
19,NA,TRBV27,TRBJ2-6,few,TGTGCCAGCAGTACGCAGGGTCCCGGGTGGATGTCTGGGGCCAACGTCCTGACTTTC,CASSTQGPGWMSGANVLTF
14,NA,TRBV30,TRBJ2-5,NA,TGTGCCTGGAACGCCGCTGGGGGATCAGAGACCCAGTACTTC,CAWNAAGGSETQYF
11,NA,TRBV7-2,TRBJ2-1,few,TGTGCCAGCAGCTACGCAGGGGTGCAGTTCTTC,CASSYAGVQFF
13,NA,TRBV27,TRBJ2-7,few,TGTGCCACCCGGGGGACCCTCTCATACGAGCAGTACTTC,CATRGTLSYEQYF
14,NA,TRBV11-2,TRBJ1-1,NA,TGTGCCAGCAGCTTTGCGGCCCTGAACACTGAAGCTTTCTTT,CASSFAALNTEAFF
15,TRBD1,TRBV6-1,TRBJ2-7,NA,TGTGCCAGCAGGGCCGGGACAGGGGGCGGGTACGAGCAGTACTTC,CASRAGTGGGYEQYF
15,NA,TRBV6-2/TRBV6-3,TRBJ2-7,few,TGTGCCAGCAGTTACCTGACACCACCTTCCTACGAGCAGTACTTC,CASSYLTPPSYEQYF
14,NA,TRBV6-2/TRBV6-3,TRBJ2-2,NA,TGTGCCAGCAGTTCACCCTCAGGGAACGGGGAGCTGTTTTTT,CASSSPSGNGELFF
15,NA,TRBV7-9,TRBJ1-2,NA,TGTGCCAGCAGCTTAGCGGCTGGACCAGCTGGTGGCTACACCTTC,CASSLAAGPAGGYTF